The source of this T cell receptor beta chain is a study of T cells in Graves' hyperthyroidism and ophthalmopathy (dated by TCRdb to the late 2010s). Some background on the complete study: Peripheral blood was sampled at the time of initial diagnosis, prior to any treatment. To identify TCR V-J signatures that set the groups apart, the researchers used a discovery cohort of 100 patients, made up of some 41 with Graves' ophthalmopathy and 55 to 65 with stable Graves' hyperthyroidism. An independent validation cohort of about 19 hyperthyroidism patients and approximately 16 patients who later progressed to ophthalmopathy tested prospective prediction of ophthalmopathy. For training and testing, the 100 or so patients in the discovery cohort were randomly divided in a 7:3 ratio. The study also compared thyroid tissue and blood T-cell repertoires from more than 5 Graves' hyperthyroidism patients. Once sampling was done, hyperthyroidism patients were given methimazole at a starting dose of 30 mg daily, whereas ophthalmopathy patients were given high-dose intravenous methylprednisolone. The paper describes TCR Vbeta CDR3 sequencing of around 140 peripheral blood samples, made up of 43 ophthalmopathy patients, roughly 72 hyperthyroidism patients and roughly 17 progressor patients.

A patient counted as having stable Graves' hyperthyroidism if no progression to ophthalmopathy occurred over 18 months of follow-up. Hyperthyroidism patients were newly diagnosed, with disease duration under 2 months, and aged 18 to 65 years. The study excluded patients with uncontrolled infections, other autoimmune diseases, pregnancy or lactation. Diagnoses relied on clinical symptoms, serum thyroxine and TRAb, thyroid ultrasound and orbital computed tomography. Ficoll-Paque density gradient centrifugation was used to isolate PBMCs from around 10 ml of fresh peripheral blood. Total RNA was extracted with Trizol reagent, and quality was checked on an Agilent 2100 Bioanalyzer. Broad study findings and their caveats: Most expanded thyroid clonotypes (frequency above 0.001) were also detected in blood, a finding suggesting that blood repertoires may reflect thyroid immune responses. A model built on a 13 V-J signature distinguished ophthalmopathy from stable hyperthyroidism, reaching roughly 88% sensitivity and approximately 83% specificity in cross-validation and 80%/75% in testing. In validation, progression to ophthalmopathy was predicted by the model with 55% to 71% sensitivity and roughly 76% specificity, a median of about 6 months before onset. Sample size was not statistically predetermined, and blinding of investigators to group allocation was not performed.

Amplification of TCR beta CDR3 regions was carried out from RNA transcripts. A first-round RT-PCR of the TCR CDR3 used the HTBI primer set with the Qiagen OneStep RT-PCR kit. Libraries were constructed in a second round of multiplex PCR, after which size selection and purification were performed. Sequencing of the libraries was done on an Illumina HiSeq2000 using paired-end 100 bp reads. The paper's processing steps were these. SOAPnuke was used to process the raw data, removing reads that contained adapters or uncalled bases, had a mean Phred below 15, or lacked an exact match to the constant primer or identifier. COPE v1.2.5 was used to merge high-quality paired reads, and clonotypes were defined as unique nucleotide sequences. MiTCR v1.1 was used to align the clonotypes against IMGT TRBV, TRBD and TRBJ reference segments. The analysis included only V-J combinations with a frequency above 0.0001, which together covered more than 98% of the repertoires. The TCS score was defined as the ratio of F50 (clonal expansion) to E x V (chaos), calculated using BLOSUM62-based TCRdist between CDR3 peptides within each V-J. Welch's t-statistics and random forest reduced roughly 500 V-J features to roughly 13, which were used in a naive Bayes classifier (R e1071). The raw public data were reprocessed by TCRdb itself: fastp quality trimming at Q25, MiXCR clonotype calling, in-frame beta chains only. Rows matching on CDR3 protein sequence are summarized as one entry with the most common DNA and genes. For this entry, the V and J calls and clone size follow TCRdb and not the study's own pipeline. The sample contains around 350,000 distinct CDR3 sequences, over 15% of them found a single time. 3.7% of the sample rests with the top ten.

About this clonotype itself: It has no known antigen specificity. Base qualities are not at hand, and no much larger clone is one base apart.

The CDR3 covers 15 residues, taking in both the cysteine and the phenylalanine. The kept DNA is CDR3 alone, 45 bases in frame from the first base. V trim: 5 bases; J trim: 16 bases; unmatched bases: 14. In this chain, TRBV12-3 or TRBV12-4 is recombined with TRBJ2-1; 13 middle bases align to TRBD2. The origin of this receptor is a woman between 18 and 29 years old with Graves' hyperthyroidism. Sequencing was done on a sample of blood. The CDR3: CASSRTSGGVDEKFF. The nucleotides are TGTGCCAGCAGTCGAACTAGCGGGGGGGTGGATGAGAAATTCTTC.